This is a list of T cell receptor beta chains from one sample in a study of control samples from healthy donors and cancer patients. Profiled with immunoSEQ multiplex PCR; TCRdb holds only in-frame clones, not every one. Of around 76,000 clones listed, around 90% were seen once; the top ten hold around a tenth. Sequencing was done on a sample of PBMCs. The source is a woman aged 45-65 years with colorectal cancer. CDR3s include the opening cysteine and the closing phenylalanine or tryptophan. A D gene is named only where the DNA matches it firmly. Clone size, where shown, is once, few, many, or a class for clones that have expanded.

V	length	D	J	size	DNA	CDR3
TRBV6-5	14	TRBD1	TRBJ1-2	NA	TGTGCCAGCAGTCCGACAGGGAATTACTATGGCTACACCTTC	CASSPTGNYYGYTF
TRBV5-1	18	TRBD2	TRBJ2-2	NA	TGCGCCAGCAGCCGCGCCGGACTAGCGGGGGCTAACACCGGGGAGCTGTTTTTT	CASSRAGLAGANTGELFF
TRBV5-6	12	NA	TRBJ2-5	NA	TGTGCCAGCAGCCCGTATCGGGAGACCCAGTACTTC	CASSPYRETQYF
TRBV15	14	TRBD2	TRBJ2-3	NA	TGTGCCACCAGCTATAGCGGGGTTACAGATACGCAGTATTTT	CATSYSGVTDTQYF
TRBV10-3	15	NA	TRBJ1-3	NA	TGTGCCATCAGTGAGCGGGACCTCTCTGGAAACACCATATATTTT	CAISERDLSGNTIYF
TRBV5-5	16	NA	TRBJ2-2	NA	TGTGCCAGCAGCTTTAACCAGGGGTGGGACACCGGGGAGCTGTTTTTT	CASSFNQGWDTGELFF
TRBV5-8	14	NA	TRBJ2-2	NA	TGTGCCAGCAGCCGGGACACACACACCGGGGAGCTGTTTTTT	CASSRDTHTGELFF
TRBV6-6	14	TRBD1	TRBJ1-1	NA	TGTGCCAGCAGTCTCGCGGGACAGGGGGCTGAAGCTTTCTTT	CASSLAGQGAEAFF
TRBV30	16	TRBD2	TRBJ2-3	few	TGTGCCTGGAGTGTACCCCCTAGCGGGGGGATAGATACGCAGTATTTT	CAWSVPPSGGIDTQYF
TRBV6-5	15	TRBD1	TRBJ1-2	NA	TGTGCCAACCGGGACAGTTCGACTAAAAACTATGGCTACACCTTC	CANRDSSTKNYGYTF
TRBV11-3	16	TRBD2	TRBJ2-5	NA	TGTGCCAGCAGCCAGGGGGCTAGCGGGGGTCAAGAGACCCAGTACTTC	CASSQGASGGQETQYF
TRBV19	15	TRBD1	TRBJ1-5	once	TGTGCCAGTAGTGCGGGACAGGGAGTGGGTCAGCCCCAGCATTTT	CASSAGQGVGQPQHF
TRBV20-1	12	NA	TRBJ1-2	NA	TGCAGTGCTAGTCGGGGTTACTATGGCTACACCTTC	CSASRGYYGYTF
TRBV11-3	14	TRBD1	TRBJ2-1	NA	TGTGCCAGCAGTGACCGGGACAGGCCAAATGAGCAGTTCTTC	CASSDRDRPNEQFF
TRBV7-2	13	NA	TRBJ2-3	NA	TGTGCCAGCAGCTCTAGGGGGTCAGATACGCAGTATTTT	CASSSRGSDTQYF
TRBV9	15	TRBD1	TRBJ1-4	once	TGTGCCAGCAGTGACAGGGGGACAGCTTCCGGAAAACTGTTTTTT	CASSDRGTASGKLFF
TRBV28	13	NA	TRBJ2-5	NA	TGTGCCAGCAGTTTAGGTCTTCAAGAGACCCAGTACTTC	CASSLGLQETQYF
TRBV2	13	NA	TRBJ1-4	NA	TGTGCCAGCATCAGGGGATTAGATGAAAAACTGTTTTTT	CASIRGLDEKLFF
TRBV3-1/TRBV3-2	15	TRBD1	TRBJ1-1	NA	TGTGCCAGCAGCCCCGAACAGGGGAGGAACACTGAAGCTTTCTTT	CASSPEQGRNTEAFF
TRBV28	14	TRBD1	TRBJ1-1	NA	TGTGCCAGCAGCCCCGCAGGGGGCAGGTCTGAAGCTTTCTTT	CASSPAGGRSEAFF
TRBV10-3	14	TRBD1	TRBJ1-2	NA	TGTGCCATCAGTGGACAGGGACTTAACTATGGCTACACCTTC	CAISGQGLNYGYTF
TRBV30	12	NA	TRBJ2-1	NA	TGTGCCTGGAGTGTACAATCTAGCGTTGGGTTCTTC	CAWSVQSSVGFF
TRBV10-3	19	TRBD2	TRBJ2-2	NA	TGTGCCATCAACTCCGCCGGGACTAGCGGGGGGGCGGACGCCGGGGAGCTGTTTTTT	CAINSAGTSGGADAGELFF